This TCR beta chain was identified during a study of PD-1 blockade in classical Hodgkin lymphoma (dated by TCRdb to 2020 to 2022). In terms of the full investigation: A peripheral blood immune signature of response to PD-1 blockade in classical Hodgkin lymphoma was defined using TCR beta sequencing and CyTOF.

This clone occurred once. Its antigen is still unknown. No per-base quality is available; no much larger clone lies one base away. Summary of the overall study and its limitations: Baseline TCR diversity was reported as lower in newly diagnosed patients than in healthy donors, and lower still in relapsed/refractory patients. The study was restricted to a single clinical trial cohort, and the causes of repertoire differences, possibly disease activity or prior therapy, were left undefined.

V is cut by 4 bases and J by 1 base, and the space between the germline ends is 5 bases. Spanning cysteine to phenylalanine, the CDR3 consists of 12 amino acids. The only DNA kept is the CDR3, 36 bases in frame from the first base. CDR1 and CDR2, looked up from the germline V gene, are MNHNS and SASEGT. Reading the label with the study, this specimen's time point is: newly diagnosed, previously untreated cHL patient sample. To serve as a comparison group for the relapsed/refractory trial patients, PBMCs were sequenced from patients with newly diagnosed, previously untreated classical Hodgkin lymphoma. Peripheral blood was collected in 8 mL Vacutainer Cell Preparation Tubes, from which PBMCs were isolated by centrifugation and then cryopreserved. The Qiagen DNeasy kit was used to extract genomic DNA both from unsorted PBMCs and from the negatively selected CD4+ and CD8+ fractions. TCR beta CDR3 regions were amplified by immunoSEQ multiplex PCR using primers annealing to V and J segments. Amplification bias was minimized using a synthetic immune receptor repertoire, and residual bias was removed computationally after sequencing. The original pipeline was this. Repertoire diversity was quantified as the Shannon entropy index using custom Python scripts. The unsorted, CD4+ and CD8+ repertoires were each analyzed separately, with the exception of combined analyses, where CD4+ and CD8+ sequences were merged in silico. The table comes from immuneACCESS by way of TCRdb, which keeps in-frame sequences with V and J called. Part of the clones is missing from these tables; in studies checked, under half for an unresolved V gene and the rest for unknown reasons. Clonal size and the V and J genes are those of that table, whereas D and trimming came from the DNA. The sample has approximately 30,000 clones on record, approximately 93% of them singletons. The ten most abundant clones make up 3% to 4% of the sample.

The clonotype comes from a human donor with classical Hodgkin lymphoma. Sequenced: peripheral blood mononuclear cells (PBMCs). The rearrangement joined TRBV6-1 to TRBJ2-7; the D gene cannot be named for sure. The nucleotide sequence is given as TGTGCCAGCAGTGCTCTATCCTACGAGCAGTACTTC. This yields the protein CASSALSYEQYF.